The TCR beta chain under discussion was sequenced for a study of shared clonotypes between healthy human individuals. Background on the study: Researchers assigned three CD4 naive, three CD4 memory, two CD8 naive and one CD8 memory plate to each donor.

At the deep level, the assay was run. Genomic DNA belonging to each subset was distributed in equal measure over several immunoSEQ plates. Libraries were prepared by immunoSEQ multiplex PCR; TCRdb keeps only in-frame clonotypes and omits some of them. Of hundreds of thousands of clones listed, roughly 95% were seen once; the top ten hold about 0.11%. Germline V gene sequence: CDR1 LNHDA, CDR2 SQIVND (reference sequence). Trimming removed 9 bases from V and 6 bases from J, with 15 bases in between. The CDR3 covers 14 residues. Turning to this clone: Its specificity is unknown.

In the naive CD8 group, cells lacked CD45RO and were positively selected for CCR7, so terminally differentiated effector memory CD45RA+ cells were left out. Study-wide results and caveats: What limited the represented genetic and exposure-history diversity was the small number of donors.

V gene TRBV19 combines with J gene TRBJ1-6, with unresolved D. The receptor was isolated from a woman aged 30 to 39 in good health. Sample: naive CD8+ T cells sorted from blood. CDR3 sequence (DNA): TGTGCCAGCCGGGCCCAATTGGGTAATTCACCCCTCCACTTT. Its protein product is CASRAQLGNSPLHF.